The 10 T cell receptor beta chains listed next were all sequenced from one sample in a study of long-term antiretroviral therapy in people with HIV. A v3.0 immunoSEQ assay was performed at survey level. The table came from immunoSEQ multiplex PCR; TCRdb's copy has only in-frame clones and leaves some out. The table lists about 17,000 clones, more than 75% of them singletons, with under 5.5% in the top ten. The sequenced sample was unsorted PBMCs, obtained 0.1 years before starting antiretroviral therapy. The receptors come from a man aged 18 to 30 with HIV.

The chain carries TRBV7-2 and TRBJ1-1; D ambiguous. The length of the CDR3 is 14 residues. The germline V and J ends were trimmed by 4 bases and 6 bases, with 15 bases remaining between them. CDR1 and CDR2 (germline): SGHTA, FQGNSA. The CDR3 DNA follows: TGTGCCAGCAGCTCCCTGGAAGACGGGGCTGAAGCTTTCTTT. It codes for CASSSLEDGAEAFF. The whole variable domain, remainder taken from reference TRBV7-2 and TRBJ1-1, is GAGVSQSPSNKVTEKGKDVELRCDPISGHTALYWYRQSLGQGLEFLIYFQGNSAPDKSGLPSDRFSAERTGGSVSTLTIQRTQQEDSAVYLCASSSLEDGAEAFFGQGTRLTVV.

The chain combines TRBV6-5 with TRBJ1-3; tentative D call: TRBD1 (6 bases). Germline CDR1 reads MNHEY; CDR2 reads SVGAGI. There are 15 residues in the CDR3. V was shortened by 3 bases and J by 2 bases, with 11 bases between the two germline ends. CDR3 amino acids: CASSYSRGPGNTIYF. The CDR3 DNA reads TGTGCCAGCAGTTATAGCCGGGGGCCTGGAAACACCATATATTTT.

CDR3 sequence reads: CASSIGRQGPGELFF. The CDR3 bases are TGTGCCAGTAGTATAGGGCGCCAGGGCCCCGGGGAGCTGTTTTTT. The V call is TRBV19, the J call TRBJ2-2; tentatively, D is TRBD1 (5 bases). This CDR3 is built from 15 residues. Trimming shortened V by 1 base and J by 6 bases, and 12 bases separated the two germline ends. Germline assignment: CDR1 LNHDA and CDR2 SQIVND (reference sequence).

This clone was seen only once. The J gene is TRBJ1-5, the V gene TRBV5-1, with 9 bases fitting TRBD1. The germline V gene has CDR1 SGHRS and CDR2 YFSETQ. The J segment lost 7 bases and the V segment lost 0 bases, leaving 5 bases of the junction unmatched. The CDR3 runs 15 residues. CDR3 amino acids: CASSLGDREGQPQHF. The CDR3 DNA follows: TGCGCCAGCAGCTTGGGGGACAGGGAAGGGCAGCCCCAGCATTTT.

The chain's CDR3 is CASSQETPGSYGYTF. The DNA of the CDR3 is TGCGCCAGCAGCCAAGAGACCCCTGGGAGCTATGGCTACACCTTC. The chain is built from TRBV4-3 and TRBJ1-2; D is uncertain. Trimming removed 0 bases at V and 4 bases at J, with 12 bases between. This CDR3 has 15 residues. CDR1 and CDR2 (germline): LGHNA, YSLEER.

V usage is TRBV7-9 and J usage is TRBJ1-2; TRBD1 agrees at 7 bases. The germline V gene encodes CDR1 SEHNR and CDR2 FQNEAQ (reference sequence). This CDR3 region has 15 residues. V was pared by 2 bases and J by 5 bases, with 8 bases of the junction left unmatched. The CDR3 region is CASSLRTAGGYGYTF. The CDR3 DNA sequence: TGTGCCAGCAGCTTAAGGACCGCAGGGGGTTATGGCTACACCTTC.

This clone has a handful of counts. Here the CDR3 reads CASIQTSGVNTGELFF. The CDR3 coding sequence is TGTGCCAGTATTCAAACTAGCGGGGTAAACACCGGGGAGCTGTTTTTT. This chain connects TRBV19 to TRBJ2-2; 10 bases agree with TRBD2. After removal of 7 bases from V and 2 bases from J, the junction contained 7 bases not matched to a gene. The CDR3 totals 16 residues. The germline gives CDR1 LNHDA, CDR2 SQIVND (reference sequence).

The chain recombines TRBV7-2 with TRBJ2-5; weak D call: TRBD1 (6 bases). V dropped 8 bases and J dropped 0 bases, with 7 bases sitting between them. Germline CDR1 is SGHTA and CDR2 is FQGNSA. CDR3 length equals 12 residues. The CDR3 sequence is CASRDNQETQYF. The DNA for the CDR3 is TGTGCCAGCCGGGACAACCAAGAGACCCAGTACTTC.

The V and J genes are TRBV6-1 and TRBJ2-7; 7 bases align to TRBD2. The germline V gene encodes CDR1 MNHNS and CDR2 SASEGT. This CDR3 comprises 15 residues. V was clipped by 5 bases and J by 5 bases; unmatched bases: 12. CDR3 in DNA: TGTGCCAGCAGTAGCGTCAAAGCGGGAAGTGACGAGCAGTACTTC. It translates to CASSSVKAGSDEQYF.

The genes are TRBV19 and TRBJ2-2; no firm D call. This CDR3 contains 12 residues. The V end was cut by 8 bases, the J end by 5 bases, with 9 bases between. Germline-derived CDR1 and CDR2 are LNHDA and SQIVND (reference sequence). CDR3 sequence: CASPRPTGELFF. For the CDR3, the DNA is TGTGCCAGTCCTAGGCCGACCGGGGAGCTGTTTTTT.